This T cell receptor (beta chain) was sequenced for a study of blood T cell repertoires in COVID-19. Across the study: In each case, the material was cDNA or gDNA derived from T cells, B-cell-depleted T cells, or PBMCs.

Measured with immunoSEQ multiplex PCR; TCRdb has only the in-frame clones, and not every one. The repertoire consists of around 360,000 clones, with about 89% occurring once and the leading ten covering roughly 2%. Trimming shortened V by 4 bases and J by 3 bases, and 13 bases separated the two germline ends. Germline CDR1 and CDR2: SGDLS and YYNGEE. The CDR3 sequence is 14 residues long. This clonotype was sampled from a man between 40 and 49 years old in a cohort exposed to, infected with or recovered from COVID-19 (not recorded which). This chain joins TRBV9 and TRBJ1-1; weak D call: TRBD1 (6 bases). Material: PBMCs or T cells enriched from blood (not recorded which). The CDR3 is CASSTRGGDTEAFF. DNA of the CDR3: TGTGCCAGCAGCACCAGGGGCGGTGACACTGAAGCTTTCTTT.